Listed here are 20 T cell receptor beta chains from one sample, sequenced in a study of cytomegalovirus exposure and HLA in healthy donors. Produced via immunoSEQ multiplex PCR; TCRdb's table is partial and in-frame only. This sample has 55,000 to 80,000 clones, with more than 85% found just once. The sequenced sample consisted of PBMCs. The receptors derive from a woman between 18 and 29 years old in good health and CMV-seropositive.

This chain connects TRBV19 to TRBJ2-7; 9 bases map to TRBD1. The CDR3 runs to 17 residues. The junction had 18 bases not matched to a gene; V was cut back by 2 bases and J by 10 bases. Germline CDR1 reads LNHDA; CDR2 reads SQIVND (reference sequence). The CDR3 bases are TGTGCCAGTAGTATAACTGGCGGAGGGACAGGGATCGCGGGCCAGTACTTC. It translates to CASSITGGGTGIAGQYF.

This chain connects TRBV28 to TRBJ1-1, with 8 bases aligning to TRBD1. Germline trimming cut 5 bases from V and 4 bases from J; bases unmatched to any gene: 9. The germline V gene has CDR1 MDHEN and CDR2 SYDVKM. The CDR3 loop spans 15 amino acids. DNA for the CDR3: TGTGCCAGCAGTCCCGGGACAGGTTTTACCACTGAAGCTTTCTTT. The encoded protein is CASSPGTGFTTEAFF.

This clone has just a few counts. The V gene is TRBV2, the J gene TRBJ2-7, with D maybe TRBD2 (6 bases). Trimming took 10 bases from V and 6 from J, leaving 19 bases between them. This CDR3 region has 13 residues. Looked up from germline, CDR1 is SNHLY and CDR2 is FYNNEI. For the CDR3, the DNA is TGTGCCATCGCGGGGTATGGGGTCGGCGAGCAGTACTTC. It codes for CAIAGYGVGEQYF.

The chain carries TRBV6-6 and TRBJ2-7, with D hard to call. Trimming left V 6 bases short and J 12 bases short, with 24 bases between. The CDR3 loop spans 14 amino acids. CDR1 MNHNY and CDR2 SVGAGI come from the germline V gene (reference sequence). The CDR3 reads CASSNTVSPPWWYF. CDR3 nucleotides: TGTGCCAGCAGCAATACAGTGTCCCCGCCGTGGTGGTACTTC.

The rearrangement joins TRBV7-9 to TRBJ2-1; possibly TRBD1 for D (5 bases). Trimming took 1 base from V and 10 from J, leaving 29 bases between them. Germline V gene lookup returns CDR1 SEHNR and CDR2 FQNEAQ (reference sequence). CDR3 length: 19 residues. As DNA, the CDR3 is TGTGCCAGCAGCTTAGGGGCAGGGAATCCGGACCGTACTAATGGAGAGCAGTTCTTC. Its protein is CASSLGAGNPDRTNGEQFF.

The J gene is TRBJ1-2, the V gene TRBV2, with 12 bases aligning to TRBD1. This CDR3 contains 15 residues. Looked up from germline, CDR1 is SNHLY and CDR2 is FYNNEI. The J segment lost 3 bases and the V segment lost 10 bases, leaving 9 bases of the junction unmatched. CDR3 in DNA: TGTGCCACAAAGGATGGGACAGGGGGCGACTATGGCTACACCTTC. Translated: CATKDGTGGDYGYTF.

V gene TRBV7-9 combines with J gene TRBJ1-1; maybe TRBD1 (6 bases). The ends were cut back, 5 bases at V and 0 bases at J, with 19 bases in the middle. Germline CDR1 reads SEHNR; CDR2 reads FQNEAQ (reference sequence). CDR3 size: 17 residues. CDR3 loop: CASSPGSGAPMNTEAFF. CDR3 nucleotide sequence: TGTGCCAGCAGCCCTGGTTCAGGGGCACCAATGAACACTGAAGCTTTCTTT.

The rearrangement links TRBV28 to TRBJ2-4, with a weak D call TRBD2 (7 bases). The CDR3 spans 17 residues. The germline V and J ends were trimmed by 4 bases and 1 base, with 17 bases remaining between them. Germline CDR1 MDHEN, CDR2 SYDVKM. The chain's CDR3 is CASSWGGGTGAKNIQYF. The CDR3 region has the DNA TGTGCCAGCAGTTGGGGAGGGGGGACTGGGGCCAAAAACATTCAGTACTTC.

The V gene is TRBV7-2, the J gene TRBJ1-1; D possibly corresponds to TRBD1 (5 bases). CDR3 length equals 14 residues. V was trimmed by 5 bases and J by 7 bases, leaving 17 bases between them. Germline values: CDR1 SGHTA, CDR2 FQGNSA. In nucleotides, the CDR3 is TGTGCCAGCAGCCCCGGGAGCCGCGGGGGTGAAGCTTTCTTT. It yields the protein CASSPGSRGGEAFF.

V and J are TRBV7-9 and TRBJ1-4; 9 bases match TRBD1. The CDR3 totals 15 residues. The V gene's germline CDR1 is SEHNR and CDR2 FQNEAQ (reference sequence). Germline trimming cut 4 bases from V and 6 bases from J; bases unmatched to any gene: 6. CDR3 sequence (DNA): TGTGCCAGCAGCTCGGGCCGGGACAGGGATGAAAAACTGTTTTTT. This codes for CASSSGRDRDEKLFF.

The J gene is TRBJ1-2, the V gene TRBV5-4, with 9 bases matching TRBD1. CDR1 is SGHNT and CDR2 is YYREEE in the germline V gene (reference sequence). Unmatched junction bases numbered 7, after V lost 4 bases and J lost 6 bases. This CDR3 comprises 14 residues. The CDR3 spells CASSTTGGYDGYTF. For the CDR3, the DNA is TGTGCCAGCAGCACTACAGGGGGCTACGATGGCTACACCTTC.

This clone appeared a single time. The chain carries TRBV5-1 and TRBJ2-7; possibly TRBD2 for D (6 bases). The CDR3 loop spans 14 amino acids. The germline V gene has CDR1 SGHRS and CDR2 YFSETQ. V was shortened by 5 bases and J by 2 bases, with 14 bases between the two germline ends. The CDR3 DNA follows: TGCGCCAGCAGATGGGCCGGGGGAGCCTACGAGCAGTACTTC. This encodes CASRWAGGAYEQYF.

The CDR3, as DNA: TGTGCCAGCAGCTTAGTCGGCAGGGGGGTGGATACGCAGTATTTT. This gives the protein CASSLVGRGVDTQYF. The V gene is TRBV7-9, the J gene TRBJ2-3; D might be TRBD1 (7 bases). The V gene's germline CDR1 is SEHNR and CDR2 FQNEAQ (reference sequence). The V and J ends lost 1 base and 6 bases respectively, with 14 bases between them. The CDR3 is 15 amino acids.

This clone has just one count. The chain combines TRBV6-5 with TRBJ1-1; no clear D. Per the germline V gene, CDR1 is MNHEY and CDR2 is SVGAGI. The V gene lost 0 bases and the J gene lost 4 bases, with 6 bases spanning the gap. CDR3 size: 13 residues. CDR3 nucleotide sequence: TGTGCCAGCAGTTACTCGCGGTCCACTGAAGCTTTCTTT. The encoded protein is CASSYSRSTEAFF.

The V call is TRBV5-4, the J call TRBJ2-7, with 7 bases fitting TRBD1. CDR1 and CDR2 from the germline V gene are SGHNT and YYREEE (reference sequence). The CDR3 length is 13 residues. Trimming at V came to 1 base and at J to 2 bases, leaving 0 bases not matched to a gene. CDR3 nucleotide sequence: TGTGCCAGCAGCTTGACAGGGGCCTACGAGCAGTACTTC. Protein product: CASSLTGAYEQYF.

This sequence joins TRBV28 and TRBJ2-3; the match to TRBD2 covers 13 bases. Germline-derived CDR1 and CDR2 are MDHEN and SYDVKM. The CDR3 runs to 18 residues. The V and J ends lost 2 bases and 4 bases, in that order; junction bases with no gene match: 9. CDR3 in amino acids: CASSLAKRLAGGADTQYF. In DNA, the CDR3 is TGTGCCAGCAGTTTAGCGAAGAGACTAGCGGGGGGAGCAGATACGCAGTATTTT.

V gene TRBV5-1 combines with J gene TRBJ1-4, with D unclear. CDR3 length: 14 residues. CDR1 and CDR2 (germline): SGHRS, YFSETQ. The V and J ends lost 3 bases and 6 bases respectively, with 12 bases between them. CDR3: CASSSGGPHEKLFF. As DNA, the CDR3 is TGCGCCAGCAGCTCGGGAGGCCCCCATGAAAAACTGTTTTTT.

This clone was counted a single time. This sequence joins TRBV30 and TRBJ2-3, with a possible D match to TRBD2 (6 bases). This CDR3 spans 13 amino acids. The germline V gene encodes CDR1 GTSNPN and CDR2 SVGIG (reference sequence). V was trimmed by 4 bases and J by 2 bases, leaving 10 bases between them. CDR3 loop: CAWNGEATDTQYF. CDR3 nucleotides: TGTGCCTGGAATGGGGAGGCCACAGATACGCAGTATTTT.

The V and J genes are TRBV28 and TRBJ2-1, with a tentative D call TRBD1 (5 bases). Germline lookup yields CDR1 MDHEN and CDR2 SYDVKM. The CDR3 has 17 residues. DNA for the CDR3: TGTGGTGTGCGCGGCAGTCCTAAGGGGCTTGGGTCCAATGAGCAGTTCTTC. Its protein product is CGVRGSPKGLGSNEQFF.

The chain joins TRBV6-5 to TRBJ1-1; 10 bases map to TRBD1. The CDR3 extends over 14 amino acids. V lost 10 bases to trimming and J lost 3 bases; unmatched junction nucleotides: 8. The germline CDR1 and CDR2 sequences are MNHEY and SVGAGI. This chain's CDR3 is CATRRQGADTEAFF. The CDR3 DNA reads TGTGCCACTAGACGACAGGGGGCAGACACTGAAGCTTTCTTT.